These 32 T cell receptor beta chains originate from one sample sequenced in a study of blood T cell repertoires in COVID-19. Profiling relied on immunoSEQ multiplex PCR, and the TCRdb table lists in-frame clones only, not all of them. The sample lists about 220,000 clones; 80% to 90% were seen once. The sample taken for sequencing was peripheral blood. These receptors were taken from a man aged 45-60 years with active or convalescent COVID-19.

The chain joins TRBV5-1 to TRBJ2-7; 7 bases fit TRBD1. Trimming removed 6 bases from V and 2 bases from J; junction bases left unmatched: 2. The germline CDR1 and CDR2 sequences are SGHRS and YFSETQ. CDR3 size: 12 residues. CDR3: CASKGQTYEQYF. CDR3 DNA: TGCGCCAGCAAGGGACAGACCTACGAGCAGTACTTC.

The gene calls are TRBV5-1 and TRBJ2-2, with 9 bases lining up with TRBD2. CDR1 is SGHRS and CDR2 is YFSETQ in the germline V gene. The CDR3 loop spans 15 amino acids. Trimming removed 5 bases from V and 6 bases from J; junction bases left unmatched: 8. CDR3 sequence: CASSHGGGAAGELFF. The CDR3 DNA follows: TGCGCCAGCAGTCACGGCGGGGGGGCCGCCGGGGAGCTGTTTTTT.

V gene TRBV7-8 combines with J gene TRBJ1-4; weak D call: TRBD1 (6 bases). This CDR3 spans 14 amino acids. Trimming pared 4 bases from V and 4 bases from J, leaving 10 bases between. Germline lookup yields CDR1 SGHVS and CDR2 FQNEAQ. The CDR3 DNA reads as TGTGCCAGCAGCTCGACAGGAAATAATGAAAAACTGTTTTTT. Translation gives CASSSTGNNEKLFF.

Only one count was recorded for this clone. For the CDR3, the DNA is TGTGCCAGCAGTTTATCGACAGGTTCCTACGAGCAGTACTTC. Encoded protein: CASSLSTGSYEQYF. The chain combines TRBV28 with TRBJ2-7; perhaps TRBD1 as D (6 bases). Trimming took 1 base from V and 1 from J, leaving 8 bases between them. Germline lookup yields CDR1 MDHEN and CDR2 SYDVKM. The length of the CDR3 is 14 residues.

This clone has a single count. The chain is built from TRBV5-1 and TRBJ2-5, with 11 bases identical to TRBD2. Trimming at V came to 4 bases and at J to 2 bases, leaving 7 bases not matched to a gene. Germline loops: CDR1 SGHRS, CDR2 YFSETQ. The CDR3 loop spans 16 amino acids. CDR3 DNA sequence: TGCGCCAGCAGCCCCTTGACTAGCGGGGATCAAGAGACCCAGTACTTC. It encodes CASSPLTSGDQETQYF.

This chain links TRBV28 with TRBJ2-7, with 7 bases aligning to TRBD2. The V segment lost 8 bases and the J segment 1 base; nucleotides outside the gene matches: 8. There are 14 residues in the CDR3. The germline CDR1 and CDR2 sequences are MDHEN and SYDVKM. This CDR3 reads CASRGSAGSYEQYV. The DNA of the CDR3 is TGTGCCAGCCGCGGGAGCGCCGGATCCTACGAGCAGTACGTC.

The gene calls are TRBV5-1 and TRBJ2-1; TRBD1 is a possible D gene (5 bases). Per germline, CDR1 SGHRS and CDR2 YFSETQ. The CDR3 length is 19 residues. V was trimmed by 0 bases and J by 5 bases, leaving 24 bases between them. DNA of the CDR3: TGCGCCAGCAGCTTGGACGGCCTGCAAGGGGCCCTTATAGACAATGAGCAGTTCTTC. Protein sequence: CASSLDGLQGALIDNEQFF.

A few counts support this clone. J is TRBJ1-5 and V is TRBV5-6, with a tentative D call TRBD1 (6 bases). The CDR3 loop spans 14 amino acids. With 2 bases removed from V and 3 bases from J, the gap between germline ends came to 9 bases. CDR1 is SGHDT, CDR2 YYEEEE, per germline. The CDR3 region has the DNA TGTGCCAGCAGCTTAGGACAGCACAATCAGCCCCAGCATTTT. Encoded protein: CASSLGQHNQPQHF.

This clone came up once. The rearrangement links TRBV4-3 to TRBJ1-6, with TRBD1 matching 9 bases. The CDR3 runs to 16 residues. Germline V gene lookup returns CDR1 LGHNA and CDR2 YSLEER. V gave up 0 bases and J gave up 6 bases; unmatched junction bases: 3. CDR3 DNA: TGCGCCAGCAGCCAAGATCAGGGACAGGGTAATTCACCCCTCCACTTT. Translation: CASSQDQGQGNSPLHF.

This clone was detected once. This chain uses TRBV7-2 with TRBJ2-1; TRBD2 aligns across 14 bases. Unmatched junction bases numbered 7, after V lost 1 base and J lost 2 bases. Germline lookup yields CDR1 SGHTA and CDR2 FQGNSA. There are 19 residues in the CDR3. The CDR3 region has the DNA TGTGCCAGCAGCTTAGGTGGGACTAGCGGGAGAAGAGCCTACAATGAGCAGTTCTTC. Its translation: CASSLGGTSGRRAYNEQFF.

This clone was recorded a few times. The chain links TRBV12-3 or TRBV12-4 to TRBJ1-1, with D perhaps TRBD1 (5 bases). The V end lost 5 bases, the J end lost 3 bases, and 10 bases lay between the germline ends. The CDR3 runs 13 residues. The CDR3 here is CASSPVRDTEAFF. For the CDR3, the DNA is TGTGCCAGCAGTCCCGTCAGGGACACTGAAGCTTTCTTT.

The CDR3, as DNA: TGCGCCAGCAGCCGAGGACTAGCGGGATCCGGGGAGCTGTTTTTT. Amino acid sequence: CASSRGLAGSGELFF. The rearrangement joins TRBV4-3 to TRBJ2-2; 12 bases match TRBD2. Trimming at V came to 4 bases and at J to 6 bases, leaving 3 bases not matched to a gene. The CDR3 extends over 15 amino acids. Germline-derived CDR1 and CDR2 are LGHNA and YSLEER.

V usage is TRBV18 and J usage is TRBJ2-1; TRBD1 is a possible D gene (8 bases). Germline CDR1 and CDR2: KGHSH and LQKENI. Trimming stripped 3 bases from V and 6 bases from J, with 15 bases between. This CDR3 spans 15 amino acids. The CDR3 here is CASSPPGGGSNEQFF. The CDR3 region has the DNA TGTGCCAGCTCACCTCCAGGGGGCGGGAGCAATGAGCAGTTCTTC.

The chain couples TRBV2 to TRBJ1-1; D ambiguous. The CDR3 totals 14 residues. Trimming stripped 2 bases from V and 0 bases from J, with 7 bases between. Germline CDR1 SNHLY, CDR2 FYNNEI. The DNA for the CDR3 is TGTGCCAGCAGTGAAATCGCGTTGAACACTGAAGCTTTCTTT. Amino acid sequence: CASSEIALNTEAFF.

J is TRBJ2-2 and V is TRBV19, with a tentative D call TRBD2 (5 bases). CDR1 is LNHDA, CDR2 SQIVND, per germline (reference sequence). The V end was cut by 8 bases, the J end by 2 bases, with 9 bases between. CDR3 length equals 13 residues. CDR3 protein: CASWTPNTGELFF. The CDR3 coding sequence is TGTGCCAGTTGGACTCCTAACACCGGGGAGCTGTTTTTT.

The V call is TRBV27, the J call TRBJ2-2, with TRBD2 identical over 11 bases. V was pared by 4 bases and J by 5 bases, with 0 bases of the junction left unmatched. This CDR3 spans 14 amino acids. Germline CDR1 reads MNHEY; CDR2 reads SMNVEV (reference sequence). In DNA form, the CDR3 reads TGTGCCAGCAGTTGGACTAGCGGGACCGGGGAGCTGTTTTTT. Amino acids: CASSWTSGTGELFF.

The chain has TRBV6-5 and TRBJ1-4, with D maybe TRBD1 (6 bases). The CDR3 contains 14 residues. V was shortened by 6 bases and J by 4 bases, with 12 bases between the two germline ends. The germline V gene has CDR1 MNHEY and CDR2 SVGAGI. This CDR3 reads CASRRGGFNEKLFF. In DNA, the CDR3 is TGTGCCAGCAGGAGGGGGGGGTTTAATGAAAAACTGTTTTTT.

The V and J genes are TRBV25-1 and TRBJ2-1, with 8 bases matching TRBD2. The germline V gene encodes CDR1 MGHDK and CDR2 SYGVNS. This CDR3 has 13 residues. The V and J ends lost 0 bases and 9 bases, in that order; junction bases with no gene match: 1. The CDR3 reads CASSEYRGGEQFF. CDR3 nucleotide sequence: TGTGCCAGCAGTGAATATCGGGGGGGTGAGCAGTTCTTC.

V and J are TRBV5-6 and TRBJ1-5, with no clear D. Germline CDR1 and CDR2: SGHDT and YYEEEE. This CDR3 contains 15 residues. V lost 4 bases and J 0 bases, leaving 11 bases between the germline ends. The CDR3 protein is CASSPREYSNQPQHF. As DNA, the CDR3 is TGTGCCAGCAGCCCCCGGGAATATAGCAATCAGCCCCAGCATTTT. Full variable domain (missing parts from reference TRBV5-6 and TRBJ1-5): DAGVTQSPTHLIKTRGQQVTLRCSPKSGHDTVSWYQQALGQGPQFIFQYYEEEERQRGNFPDRFSGHQFPNYSSELNVNALLLGDSALYLCASSPREYSNQPQHFGDGTRLSIL.

The rearrangement uses TRBV11-2 and TRBJ2-5, with D uncertain. Germline-derived CDR1 and CDR2 are SGHAT and FQNNGV. The CDR3 is 11 amino acids. Trimming took 5 bases from V and 2 from J, leaving 3 bases between them. CDR3 coding DNA: TGTGCCAGCAGCCTTCAAGAGACCCAGTACTTC. The encoded protein is CASSLQETQYF. Combining the CDR3 with reference TRBV11-2 and TRBJ2-5 gives the whole variable domain EAGVAQSPRYKIIEKRQSVAFWCNPISGHATLYWYQQILGQGPKLLIQFQNNGVVDDSQLPKDRFSAERLKGVDSTLKIQPAKLEDSAVYLCASSLQETQYFGPGTRLLVL.

J is TRBJ2-1 and V is TRBV5-1; 9 bases agree with TRBD2. The germline V gene encodes CDR1 SGHRS and CDR2 YFSETQ. The CDR3 spans 15 residues. V lost 1 base, J lost 10 bases, and 9 bases stayed unmatched. CDR3 loop: CASSLFLAGSEEQFF. DNA of the CDR3: TGCGCCAGCAGCTTGTTTCTAGCGGGGTCCGAGGAGCAGTTCTTC.

The chain combines TRBV11-3 with TRBJ1-2; TRBD1 matches at 8 bases. Trimming took 11 bases from V and 6 from J; bases not matched to a gene: 26. Germline values: CDR1 SGHNT, CDR2 YENEEA. This CDR3 contains 18 residues. In DNA, the CDR3 is TGTGCCGTCCTCAAACGACCCCGCCGAACGACAGGGGTGAATGGCTACACCTTC. Translation: CAVLKRPRRTTGVNGYTF. The variable domain in full, with the rest retrieved from reference TRBV11-3 and TRBJ1-2, is EAGVVQSPRYKIIEKKQPVAFWCNPISGHNTLYWYLQNLGQGPELLIRYENEEAVDDSQLPKDRFSAERLKGVDSTLKIQPAELGDSAVYLCAVLKRPRRTTGVNGYTFGSGTRLTVV.

This chain links TRBV19 with TRBJ2-5; maybe TRBD2 (6 bases). Germline V gene sequence: CDR1 LNHDA, CDR2 SQIVND (reference sequence). The V gene lost 3 bases and the J gene lost 5 bases, with 13 bases spanning the gap. This CDR3 is built from 14 residues. DNA of the CDR3: TGTGCCAGTAGTATTCGGACTATGTCGGAGACCCAGTACTTC. Translating it yields CASSIRTMSETQYF.

V and J are TRBV5-1 and TRBJ2-5; maybe TRBD2 (6 bases). V was trimmed by 4 bases and J by 4 bases, leaving 8 bases between them. CDR1 is SGHRS, CDR2 YFSETQ, per germline. This CDR3 spans 12 amino acids. The CDR3 nucleotides are TGCGCCAGCAGCCAGGAGGGAGAGACCCAGTACTTC. Translating gives CASSQEGETQYF.

The rearrangement joins TRBV5-5 to TRBJ2-7, with 11 bases fitting TRBD2. Trimming at V came to 7 bases and at J to 3 bases, leaving 3 bases not matched to a gene. This CDR3 comprises 13 residues. Germline lookup yields CDR1 SGHKS and CDR2 YYEKEE (reference sequence). CDR3 in amino acids: CASRLAGGYEQYV. In DNA form, the CDR3 reads TGTGCCAGCCGGCTAGCGGGGGGCTACGAGCAGTACGTC.

This clone has a single count. The chain employs TRBV7-9 and TRBJ1-2; D remains ambiguous. This CDR3 is 13 amino acids long. Germline V lookup: CDR1 SEHNR, CDR2 FQNEAQ (reference sequence). V gave up 1 base and J gave up 5 bases, with 8 bases separating them. CDR3 sequence reads: CASSLVPGYGYTF. The DNA of the CDR3 is TGTGCCAGCAGCTTAGTACCAGGTTATGGCTACACCTTC.

The genes are TRBV28 and TRBJ1-5; no clear D. CDR3 length: 14 residues. V was cut by 5 bases and J by 3 bases, with 11 bases left in between. Germline CDR1 MDHEN, CDR2 SYDVKM. Written as DNA, the CDR3 is TGTGCCAGCAGTCGGGTCTCCCCCAATCAGCCCCAGCATTTT. Its translation is CASSRVSPNQPQHF. Variable domain in full (rest from reference TRBV28 and TRBJ1-5): DVKVTQSSRYLVKRTGEKVFLECVQDMDHENMFWYRQDPGLGLRLIYFSYDVKMKEKGDIPEGYSVSREKKERFSLILESASTNQTSMYLCASSRVSPNQPQHFGDGTRLSIL.

The gene calls are TRBV10-3 and TRBJ2-2; TRBD2 might be the D (5 bases). The V gene lost 6 bases and the J gene lost 0 bases, with 8 bases spanning the gap. There are 14 residues in the CDR3. Germline CDR1 is ENHRY and CDR2 is SYGVKD. CDR3: CAIRPGTNTGELFF. CDR3 sequence (DNA): TGTGCCATCAGGCCGGGGACGAACACCGGGGAGCTGTTTTTT.

The V gene is TRBV25-1, the J gene TRBJ2-2, with D maybe TRBD1 (5 bases). This CDR3 is built from 15 residues. CDR1 and CDR2 from the germline V gene are MGHDK and SYGVNS. V was clipped by 3 bases and J by 4 bases, with 12 bases between them. This chain's CDR3 is CASSDRVAGTGELFF. The CDR3 DNA follows: TGTGCCAGCAGTGACAGGGTGGCCGGCACCGGGGAGCTGTTTTTT.

This clone has just a few counts. The genes are TRBV6-4 and TRBJ1-1; D is possibly TRBD1 (6 bases). V was trimmed by 6 bases and J by 4 bases, leaving 15 bases between them. The CDR3 consists of 14 residues. Germline V gene data show CDR1 as MRHNA and CDR2 as SNTAGT. CDR3 coding DNA: TGTGCCAGCAGGGCAGGGGAGGGCACCACTGAAGCTTTCTTT. Encoded protein: CASRAGEGTTEAFF.

This chain links TRBV4-2 with TRBJ1-4; D is undetermined. V lost 2 bases and J lost 8, with 18 bases in between. The germline V gene has CDR1 LGHNA and CDR2 YNFKEQ. CDR3 size: 16 residues. CDR3 in DNA: TGTGCCAGCAGCCAAACGCCGGGCCCGGAGGAAGAAAAACTGTTTTTT. It yields the protein CASSQTPGPEEEKLFF.

The genes are TRBV7-9 and TRBJ1-2; D remains unclear. The CDR3 has 13 amino acids. The germline V gene has CDR1 SEHNR and CDR2 FQNEAQ (reference sequence). V was pared by 2 bases and J by 2 bases, with 6 bases between. CDR3: CASSLTMNYGYTF. The CDR3 DNA reads as TGTGCCAGCAGCTTAACAATGAACTATGGCTACACCTTC.